Following are 20 T cell receptor beta chains from one sample sequenced in a study of blood T cell repertoires in COVID-19. Here immunoSEQ multiplex PCR was the method, and the copy in TCRdb shows in-frame clones only, minus some. Among about 150,000 clones listed, just over 85% were seen once. Material: PBMCs or T cells enriched from blood (not recorded which). Every receptor here comes from a man aged 50 to 60 who had recovered from COVID-19.

J is TRBJ2-1 and V is TRBV5-1, with 7 bases fitting TRBD2. Losses at the gene ends were 4 bases for V and 9 bases for J; bases not matched to a gene: 22. The CDR3 is 18 residues long. CDR1 and CDR2 from the germline V gene are SGHRS and YFSETQ. The DNA of the CDR3 is TGCGCCAGCAGCCCCCAGGATAGTATTCCGGGAGGTAGGGGTGAGCAGTTCTTC. Residues: CASSPQDSIPGGRGEQFF.

The rearrangement joins TRBV28 to TRBJ2-7; D not certain. V lost 1 base and J lost 6, with 7 bases in between. Germline CDR1 is MDHEN and CDR2 is SYDVKM. This CDR3 has 12 residues. The CDR3 nucleotides read TGTGCCAGCAGTTTATCCCGCGGCGAGCAGTACGTC. Protein product: CASSLSRGEQYV.

DNA of the CDR3: TGCGCCAGCAGCTTGGGACCCGGGAAAAACACTGAAGCTTTCTTT. Encoded protein: CASSLGPGKNTEAFF. The chain combines TRBV5-1 with TRBJ1-1; D call uncertain. The CDR3 extends over 15 amino acids. V lost 0 bases and J lost 2, with 11 bases in between. Looked up from germline, CDR1 is SGHRS and CDR2 is YFSETQ.

The CDR3 protein is CASSPVAPDTQYF. The CDR3 bases are TGTGCCAGCAGCCCAGTGGCTCCGGATACGCAGTATTTT. The rearrangement links TRBV7-9 to TRBJ2-3; D gene uncertain. Germline lookup yields CDR1 SEHNR and CDR2 FQNEAQ (reference sequence). CDR3 length: 13 amino acids. V was cut by 5 bases and J by 6 bases, with 12 bases left in between.

V and J are TRBV6-5 and TRBJ2-3, with D possibly being TRBD2 (6 bases). This CDR3 has 14 residues. Germline V lookup: CDR1 MNHEY, CDR2 SVGAGI. The germline V and J ends were trimmed by 6 bases and 1 base, with 11 bases remaining between them. In DNA, the CDR3 is TGTGCCAGCAGATCGGCGGGGCGCACAGATACGCAGTATTTT. Its protein product is CASRSAGRTDTQYF.

The V call is TRBV7-2, the J call TRBJ2-7, with TRBD2 matching 15 bases. The CDR3 is 17 amino acids. CDR1 is SGHTA and CDR2 is FQGNSA in the germline V gene. Trimming took 6 bases from V and 2 from J; bases not matched to a gene: 8. CDR3 bases: TGTGCCAGCAGTCCGTGGACTAGCGGGAGGGCCCCCTACGAGCAGTACTTC. Its protein is CASSPWTSGRAPYEQYF.

This rearrangement joins TRBV7-2 to TRBJ2-5, with 15 bases that match TRBD2. This CDR3 comprises 19 residues. Germline CDR1 SGHTA, CDR2 FQGNSA. The trim removed 2 bases at V and 4 bases at J, leaving 11 bases unmatched. DNA of the CDR3: TGTGCCAGCAGCTTACTCCGGACTAGCGGGGGGGCGGGTGGAGAGACCCAGTACTTC. This codes for CASSLLRTSGGAGGETQYF.

The V call is TRBV7-2, the J call TRBJ2-3; tentatively, D is TRBD2 (5 bases). Germline values: CDR1 SGHTA, CDR2 FQGNSA. This CDR3 region has 14 residues. V lost 2 bases and J 2 bases, leaving 8 bases between the germline ends. The CDR3 region has the DNA TGTGCCAGCAGCTTAAGACTAAACACAGATACGCAGTATTTT. The encoded protein is CASSLRLNTDTQYF.

The rearrangement joins TRBV7-2 to TRBJ2-7; D uncertain. V was trimmed by 1 base and J by 1 base, leaving 8 bases between them. CDR3 length equals 14 residues. Germline loops: CDR1 SGHTA, CDR2 FQGNSA. Here the CDR3 DNA reads TGTGCCAGCAGCTTAGGTCCGAGGTCCTACGAGCAGTACGTC. Encoded protein: CASSLGPRSYEQYV.

The chain uses TRBV7-6 and TRBJ2-5, with 10 bases lining up with TRBD2. V shed 7 bases and J 5 bases; nucleotides not matched to a gene: 13. The CDR3 loop spans 16 amino acids. CDR1 is SGHVS, CDR2 FNYEAQ, per germline. Here the CDR3 reads CASTARRTSGFETQYF. The CDR3 nucleotides read TGTGCCAGCACCGCGAGACGGACTAGCGGATTTGAGACCCAGTACTTC.

V gene TRBV7-2 combines with J gene TRBJ2-7; 9 bases match TRBD2. The CDR3 has 18 amino acids. CDR1 and CDR2 (germline): SGHTA, FQGNSA. The V and J ends lost 2 bases and 4 bases, in that order; junction bases with no gene match: 15. The CDR3 region has the DNA TGTGCCAGCAGCTTAAGGTTAATACGACTGCTAGCGGGATACGAGCAGTACTTC. Translation: CASSLRLIRLLAGYEQYF. The whole variable domain, remainder taken from reference TRBV7-2 and TRBJ2-7, is GAGVSQSPSNKVTEKGKDVELRCDPISGHTALYWYRQSLGQGLEFLIYFQGNSAPDKSGLPSDRFSAERTGGSVSTLTIQRTQQEDSAVYLCASSLRLIRLLAGYEQYFGPGTRLTVT.

This clone was counted a few times. The chain carries TRBV6-5 and TRBJ1-1; 7 bases line up with TRBD1. Germline V CDR1 and CDR2: MNHEY, SVGAGI. V lost 4 bases, J lost 0 bases, and 5 bases stayed unmatched. The CDR3 is 15 amino acids. The CDR3 DNA reads TGTGCCAGCAGTTTGACAGGGCTAATGAACACTGAAGCTTTCTTT. It encodes CASSLTGLMNTEAFF.

The chain combines TRBV19 with TRBJ2-3, with 7 bases matching TRBD1. CDR3 size: 14 residues. V dropped 7 bases and J dropped 5; count of bases not matched to a gene: 9. Germline V gene sequence: CDR1 LNHDA, CDR2 SQIVND (reference sequence). CDR3 DNA sequence: TGTGCCAGTAAGTCCAGACAGGGCGAAGATACGCAGTATTTT. Translated, it gives CASKSRQGEDTQYF.

The rearrangement links TRBV7-9 to TRBJ1-4, with D tentatively TRBD1 (5 bases). Looked up from germline, CDR1 is SEHNR and CDR2 is FQNEAQ (reference sequence). Trimming stripped 5 bases from V and 8 bases from J, with 21 bases between. The CDR3 covers 16 residues. CDR3 sequence reads: CASSPRFGQGGEKLFF. The DNA for the CDR3 is TGTGCCAGCAGCCCTCGTTTCGGGCAGGGAGGGGAAAAACTGTTTTTT.

This rearrangement joins TRBV28 to TRBJ1-2, with 9 nucleotides matching TRBD1. This CDR3 contains 17 residues. Per germline, CDR1 MDHEN and CDR2 SYDVKM. V lost 2 bases, J lost 7 bases, and 14 bases stayed unmatched. Written as DNA, the CDR3 is TGTGCCAGCAGTTTAGTTGGGTTCGCCGGGACAGGGAGTGGCTACACCTTC. Translating it yields CASSLVGFAGTGSGYTF.

The rearrangement links TRBV28 to TRBJ1-1, with TRBD1 identical over 7 bases. This CDR3 spans 12 amino acids. V shed 10 bases, J shed 2 bases, and the junction held 4 bases outside the gene matches. Germline CDR1 is MDHEN and CDR2 is SYDVKM. CDR3 in DNA: TGTGCCACCGGGGACAGTAACACTGAAGCTTTCTTT. This encodes CATGDSNTEAFF.

This clone has a handful of counts. The chain has TRBV4-2 and TRBJ2-5; a weak D match, TRBD2 (5 bases). The CDR3 contains 15 residues. Trimming shortened V by 4 bases and J by 1 base, and 13 bases separated the two germline ends. Germline values: CDR1 LGHNA, CDR2 YNFKEQ. CDR3 loop: CASSPQRGSQETQYF. The CDR3 nucleotides are TGTGCCAGCAGCCCTCAAAGAGGGTCCCAAGAGACCCAGTACTTC.

This chain joins TRBV25-1 and TRBJ2-5; 7 nucleotides align to TRBD1. Germline loops: CDR1 MGHDK, CDR2 SYGVNS. The CDR3 is 13 amino acids. With V trimmed by 8 bases and J by 0 bases, 3 bases remained unmatched. The CDR3 loop is CASCGQDQETQYF. DNA of the CDR3: TGTGCCAGCTGTGGACAGGACCAAGAGACCCAGTACTTC.

V and J are TRBV5-8 and TRBJ1-1; TRBD1 is a possible D gene (6 bases). Germline values: CDR1 SGHTS, CDR2 YDEGEE. The V end was cut by 4 bases, the J end by 3 bases, with 16 bases between. The CDR3 loop spans 15 amino acids. CDR3 bases: TGTGCCAGCAGCACTACAGGGCGAGTGGACACTGAAGCTTTCTTT. Its protein product is CASSTTGRVDTEAFF.

This chain connects TRBV7-8 to TRBJ1-1; 9 nucleotides match TRBD1. This CDR3 contains 14 residues. Trimming cost V 5 bases and J 6 bases; bases outside gene matches: 7. From germline, CDR1 is SGHVS and CDR2 FQNEAQ. CDR3 sequence (DNA): TGTGCCAGCAGCACGACGACAGGGGGGTCTGAAGCTTTCTTT. Protein sequence: CASSTTTGGSEAFF.